The text below deals with one T cell receptor beta chain. It has no known antigen specificity. No quality values exist for individual bases; no much larger clone is one base distant. These data belong to a study of cytomegalovirus exposure and HLA in healthy donors (dated by TCRdb to 2016 to 2017). About the study as a whole: A later analysis indicated that the 120 or so validation repertoires were generated on the platform also employed for the 650 to 850 repertoires of the first cohort. The study was designed to test whether signatures of past pathogen exposure could be identified by cataloging public T cell receptors. Besides the first cohort of around 700 subjects, a separate validation cohort made up of 120 different subjects was used. To predict cytomegalovirus infection status, the study brought together high-throughput TCR immunosequencing, statistical association of individual TCRs with disease status, and machine learning. General findings and caveats noted by the study authors: In vitro tests confirmed that a few of the cytomegalovirus-associated TCR beta chains recognize cytomegalovirus antigens. The study gave a list of about 170 TCR beta chains associated with cytomegalovirus. While some public TCRs were present in many individuals, most TCR sequences turned up only very rarely across donors. The classifier was reported to diagnose cytomegalovirus status with high specificity and sensitivity in both the original and validation cohorts. Of the cluster scores, 94% were above 0 in a later analysis, which found that TCRs clustered in the first cohort also tended to co-occur in the 130 or so validation repertoires. According to the authors, the approach could potentially be generalized to other disease states and immunological phenotypes. The validation cohort had no HLA typing available for a later analysis, so co-occurrence within that cohort was assessed over all 130 or so repertoires.

Donors formed part of the validation cohort, which comprised 120 subjects and was distinct from the first cohort of 690 or so subjects. The CDR3 holds 12 amino acids from the cysteine to the phenylalanine. Just CDR3 DNA is preserved here, 36 bases in frame from base 1. Relative to germline, V is 9 bases shorter and J is 4 bases shorter, with 10 bases between their ends. Per the germline V gene, SNHLY is the CDR1 and FYNNEI is the CDR2. Receptors were amplified or captured by the immunoSEQ multiplex PCR assay. Per the source publication's procedure: To diagnose cytomegalovirus status from the catalog of TCR beta chain sequences, a statistical classification framework was built. This is the immuneACCESS table as TCRdb keeps it, with only in-frame sequences that have V and J called. A part of the clones is gone; compared with another copy, unresolved V genes explain less than half, and the rest is unexplained. The V and J calls and clone size come from that table; D and trimming were worked out from the DNA. This sample lists some 140,000 clones; 85% to 90% were detected once. The ten largest clones add up to approximately 3% of the sample.

The sample comprised PBMCs. The chain is made from TRBV2 and TRBJ1-3; the D gene is perhaps TRBD1, from 6 matching bases. The clonotype originates from a man younger than 35 in good health and CMV-seronegative. The base sequence is TGTGCCAGTACAGGGATGGGAAACACCATATATTTT. This translates into CASTGMGNTIYF.